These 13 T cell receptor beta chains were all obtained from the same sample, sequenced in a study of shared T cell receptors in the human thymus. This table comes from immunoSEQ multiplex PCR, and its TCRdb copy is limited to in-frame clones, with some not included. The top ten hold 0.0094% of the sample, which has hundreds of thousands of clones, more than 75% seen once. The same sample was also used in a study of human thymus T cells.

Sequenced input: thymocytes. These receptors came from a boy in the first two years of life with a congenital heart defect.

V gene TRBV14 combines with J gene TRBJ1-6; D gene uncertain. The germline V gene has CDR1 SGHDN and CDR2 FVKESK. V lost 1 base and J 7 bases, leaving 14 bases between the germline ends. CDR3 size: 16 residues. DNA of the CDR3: TGTGCCAGCAGCCAAGTCAAGGGTAGAGGGAATTCACCCCTCCACTTT. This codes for CASSQVKGRGNSPLHF.

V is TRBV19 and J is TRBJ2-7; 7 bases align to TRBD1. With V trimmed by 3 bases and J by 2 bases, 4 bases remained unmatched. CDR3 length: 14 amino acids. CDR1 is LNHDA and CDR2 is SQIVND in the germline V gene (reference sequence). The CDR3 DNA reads TGTGCCAGTAGTATGCGCGGACAGGCCTACGAGCAGTACTTC. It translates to CASSMRGQAYEQYF.

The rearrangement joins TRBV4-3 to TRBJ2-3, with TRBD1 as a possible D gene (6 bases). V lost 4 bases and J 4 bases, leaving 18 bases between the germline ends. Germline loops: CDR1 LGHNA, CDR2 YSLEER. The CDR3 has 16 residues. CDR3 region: CASSLLRTVIADTQYF. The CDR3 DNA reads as TGCGCCAGCAGCCTATTAAGGACAGTAATCGCAGATACGCAGTATTTT.

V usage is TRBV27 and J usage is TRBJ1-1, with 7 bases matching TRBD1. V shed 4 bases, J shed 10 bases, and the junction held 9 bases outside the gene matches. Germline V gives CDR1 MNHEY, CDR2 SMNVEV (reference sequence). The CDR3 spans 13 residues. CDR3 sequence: CASSSGTVIGAFF. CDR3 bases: TGTGCCAGCAGTTCCGGGACAGTTATCGGAGCTTTCTTT.

CDR3 sequence: CSVKPQGGSMDGYTF. As DNA, the CDR3 is TGCAGCGTAAAACCTCAGGGGGGAAGTATGGATGGCTACACCTTC. This chain uses TRBV29-1 with TRBJ1-2; 7 bases are a match to TRBD1. V lost 6 bases to trimming and J lost 6 bases; unmatched junction nucleotides: 16. CDR1 is SQVTM and CDR2 is ANQGSEA in the germline V gene. The CDR3 extends over 15 amino acids. The variable domain in full, with the rest retrieved from reference TRBV29-1 and TRBJ1-2, is SAVISQKPSRDICQRGTSLTIQCQVDSQVTMMFWYRQQPGQSLTLIATANQGSEATYESGFVIDKFPISRPNLTFSTLTVSNMSPEDSSIYLCSVKPQGGSMDGYTFGSGTRLTVV.

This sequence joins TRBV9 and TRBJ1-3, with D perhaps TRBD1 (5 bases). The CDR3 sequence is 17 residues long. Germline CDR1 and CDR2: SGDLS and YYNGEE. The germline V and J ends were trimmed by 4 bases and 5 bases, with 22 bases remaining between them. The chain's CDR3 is CASSSPGRGDSRNTIYF. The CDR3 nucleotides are TGTGCCAGCAGCTCCCCTGGGCGGGGGGATTCGAGAAACACCATATATTTT.

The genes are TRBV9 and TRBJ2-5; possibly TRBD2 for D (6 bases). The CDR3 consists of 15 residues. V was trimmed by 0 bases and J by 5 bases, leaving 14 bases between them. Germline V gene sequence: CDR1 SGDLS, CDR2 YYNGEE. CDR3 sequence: CASSVDGGEEETQYF. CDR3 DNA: TGTGCCAGCAGCGTAGATGGTGGGGAGGAGGAGACCCAGTACTTC. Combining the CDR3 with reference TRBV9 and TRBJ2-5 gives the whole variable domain DSGVTQTPKHLITATGQRVTLRCSPRSGDLSVYWYQQSLDQGLQFLIQYYNGEERAKGNILERFSAQQFPDLHSELNLSSLELGDSALYFCASSVDGGEEETQYFGPGTRLLVL.

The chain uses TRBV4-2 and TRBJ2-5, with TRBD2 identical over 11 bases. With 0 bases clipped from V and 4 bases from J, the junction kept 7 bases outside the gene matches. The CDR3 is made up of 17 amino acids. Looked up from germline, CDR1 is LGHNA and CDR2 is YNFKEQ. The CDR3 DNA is TGTGCCAGCAGCCAAGATGGTAGCGGGGGGGCCGCAGAGACCCAGTACTTC. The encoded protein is CASSQDGSGGAAETQYF.

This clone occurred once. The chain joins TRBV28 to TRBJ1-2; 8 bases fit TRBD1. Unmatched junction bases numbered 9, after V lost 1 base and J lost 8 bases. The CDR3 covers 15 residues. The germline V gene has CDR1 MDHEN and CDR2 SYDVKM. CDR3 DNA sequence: TGTGCCAGCAGTTTATTGGGGGACAGGATGGTCGGCTACACCTTC. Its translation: CASSLLGDRMVGYTF.

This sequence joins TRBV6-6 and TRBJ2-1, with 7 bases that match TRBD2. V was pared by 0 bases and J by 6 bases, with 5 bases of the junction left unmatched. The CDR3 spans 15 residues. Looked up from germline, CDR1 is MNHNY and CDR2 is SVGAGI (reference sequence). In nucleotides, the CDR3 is TGTGCCAGCAGTTACTCGGCCCTAGCGGTCAATGAGCAGTTCTTC. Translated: CASSYSALAVNEQFF.

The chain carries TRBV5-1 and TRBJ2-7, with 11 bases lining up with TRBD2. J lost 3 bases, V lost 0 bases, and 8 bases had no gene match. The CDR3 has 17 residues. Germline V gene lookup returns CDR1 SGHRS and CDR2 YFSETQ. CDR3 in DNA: TGCGCCAGCAGCTTGGTTCCTGGACTAGCGGGTTACTACGAGCAGTACTTC. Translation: CASSLVPGLAGYYEQYF.

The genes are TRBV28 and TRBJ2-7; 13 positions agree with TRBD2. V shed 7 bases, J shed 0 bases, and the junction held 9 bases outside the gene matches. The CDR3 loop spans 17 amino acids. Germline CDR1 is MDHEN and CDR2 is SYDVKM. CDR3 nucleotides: TGTGCCAGCAATCCGACTAGCGGGGGGCCTAGCTCCTACGAGCAGTACTTC. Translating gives CASNPTSGGPSSYEQYF.

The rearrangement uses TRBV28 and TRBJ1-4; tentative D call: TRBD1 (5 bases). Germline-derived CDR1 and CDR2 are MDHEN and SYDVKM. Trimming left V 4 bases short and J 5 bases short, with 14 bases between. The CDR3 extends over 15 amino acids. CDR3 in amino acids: CASSSQGEANEKLFF. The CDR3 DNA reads TGTGCCAGCAGTTCTCAGGGCGAAGCGAATGAAAAACTGTTTTTT.